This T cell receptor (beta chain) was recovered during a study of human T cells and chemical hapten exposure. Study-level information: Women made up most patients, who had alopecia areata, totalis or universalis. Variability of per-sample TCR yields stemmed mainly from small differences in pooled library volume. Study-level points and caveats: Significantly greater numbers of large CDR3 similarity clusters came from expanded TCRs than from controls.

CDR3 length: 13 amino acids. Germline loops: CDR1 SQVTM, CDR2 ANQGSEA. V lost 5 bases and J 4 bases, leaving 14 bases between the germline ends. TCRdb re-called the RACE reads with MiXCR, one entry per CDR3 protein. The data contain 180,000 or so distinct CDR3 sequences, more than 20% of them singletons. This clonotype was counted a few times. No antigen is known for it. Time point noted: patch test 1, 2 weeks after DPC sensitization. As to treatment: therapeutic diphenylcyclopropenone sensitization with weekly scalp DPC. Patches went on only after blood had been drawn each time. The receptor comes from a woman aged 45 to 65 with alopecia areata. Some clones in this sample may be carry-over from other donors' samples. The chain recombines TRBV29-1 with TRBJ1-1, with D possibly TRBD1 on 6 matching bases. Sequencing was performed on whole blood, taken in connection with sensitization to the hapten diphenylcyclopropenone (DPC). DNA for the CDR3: TGCAGCGTTTCATCAGGGGCGGTCACTGAAGCTTTCTTT. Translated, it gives CSVSSGAVTEAFF. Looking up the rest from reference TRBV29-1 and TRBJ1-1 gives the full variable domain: SAVISQKPSRDICQRGTSLTIQCQVDSQVTMMFWYRQQPGQSLTLIATANQGSEATYESGFVIDKFPISRPNLTFSTLTVSNMSPEDSSIYLCSVSSGAVTEAFFGQGTRLTVV.